The clone carrying this TCR beta chain was observed at least ten times. As to time point: pre-sensitization, week 0. Treatment described: therapeutic diphenylcyclopropenone sensitization with weekly scalp DPC. V was clipped by 2 bases and J by 1 base, with 13 bases between them. Germline-derived CDR1 and CDR2 are KGHSH and LQKENI. The CDR3 is made up of 16 amino acids. TCRdb called the RACE reads again in MiXCR, with one record for every CDR3 protein. The data hold a few hundred thousand distinct CDR3 sequences, with about 5.4% observed a single time. The source of the sample is a study of human T cells and chemical hapten exposure.

The receptor comes from a woman between 18 and 29 years old with alopecia areata. Some clones in this sample may be carry-over from other donors' samples. This chain links TRBV18 with TRBJ2-3; D assignment may be TRBD1 or TRBD2 (6 bases each). Sample: whole blood, taken in connection with sensitization to the hapten diphenylcyclopropenone (DPC). The CDR3 protein is CASSPVGGPGTDTQYF. The CDR3 DNA is TGTGCCAGCTCACCAGTGGGGGGCCCTGGCACAGATACGCAGTATTTT.